The clone carrying this T cell receptor (beta chain) was picked up many times. As yet, its antigen is unknown. This sample is part of a study of human T cells and chemical hapten exposure. The overall study: Alopecia areata, totalis or universalis affected patients, mainly female.

The study used a library that attached unique molecular identifiers to individual cDNA molecules. In TCRdb, the RACE reads were re-called with MiXCR into one record per CDR3 protein. The sample gives some 300,000 distinct CDR3 sequences, about 5.4% of which show up once; over 7% is in the top ten. Time point in this sample: pre-sensitization, week 0. Treatment described: therapeutic diphenylcyclopropenone sensitization with weekly scalp DPC. Study outcomes and limitations: Sensitizing with DPC caused no change in TCRs above 1 in 1000 frequency.

V was clipped by 4 bases and J by 2 bases, with 18 bases between them. The CDR3 length is 15 residues. Germline CDR1 is SQVTM and CDR2 is ANQGSEA. The sample consisted of whole blood, taken in connection with sensitization to the hapten diphenylcyclopropenone (DPC). The genes are TRBV29-1 and TRBJ2-7, with TRBD2 as a possible D gene (5 bases). The receptor comes from a young woman with alopecia areata. Some clones in this sample may be carry-over from other donors' samples. CDR3 residues: CSVVGLRDGTYEQYF. Here the CDR3 DNA reads TGCAGCGTTGTTGGGTTGCGCGACGGGACCTACGAGCAGTACTTC.